Given below is one TCR beta chain in context. Its target is unknown. This CDR3 comprises 14 residues. Trimming took off 9 bases at V and 0 bases at J, with 11 bases between the two ends. Germline V gene lookup returns CDR1 KGHDR and CDR2 SFDVKD. A second about 7 to 11 cycle PCR used barcoded and J-beta primers. Sequencing recovered at least 3 million CDR3-containing paired-end reads from each sample. MiXCR, run by TCRdb on the 5' RACE reads, gives a single entry per CDR3 protein. This sample has roughly 1.9 million distinct CDR3 sequences, with more than 35% found just once. Whenever a sample was processed, at least 7 million PBMCs were isolated. This sample stems from a study of blood T cells in healthy people across ages. Study results and caveats: Diversity figures derived from one million T cells were judged to underestimate the true value. The CMV status of each donor remained undetermined, and this could have confounded shifts in expanded clonotypes.

The chain combines TRBV24-1 with TRBJ2-4; possibly TRBD1 or TRBD2 for D (5 bases each). The source material was blood. The sequence was obtained from a human donor in good health. The CDR3 bases are TGTGCCACCGGGGACGGCTCAGCCAAAAACATTCAGTACTTC. Translating gives CATGDGSAKNIQYF.